Each of the 24 T cell receptor beta chains below was sequenced from the same sample in a study of T cell changes during pregnancy in multiple sclerosis. Data came from immunoSEQ multiplex PCR; TCRdb stores just in-frame clones and leaves some out. The sample lists about 83,000 clones; about 96% were seen once. The sample here was peripheral blood, taken in the second trimester of pregnancy. Receptors originate from a female donor with multiple sclerosis, enrolled in a pregnancy study.

The genes are TRBV29-1 and TRBJ1-4; 7 nucleotides align to TRBD1. J was trimmed by 7 bases and V by 5 bases; bases with no gene match: 7. The CDR3 length is 13 residues. Per germline, CDR1 SQVTM and CDR2 ANQGSEA. The CDR3 loop is CSVPLGGGEKLFF. For the CDR3, the DNA is TGCAGCGTTCCCCTAGGGGGCGGTGAAAAACTGTTTTTT. The complete variable domain, with remaining parts taken from reference TRBV29-1 and TRBJ1-4, reads SAVISQKPSRDICQRGTSLTIQCQVDSQVTMMFWYRQQPGQSLTLIATANQGSEATYESGFVIDKFPISRPNLTFSTLTVSNMSPEDSSIYLCSVPLGGGEKLFFGSGTQLSVL.

The chain recombines TRBV28 with TRBJ2-1; 7 bases agree with TRBD1. Germline CDR1 is MDHEN and CDR2 is SYDVKM. V gave up 6 bases and J gave up 4 bases; unmatched junction bases: 9. The CDR3 sequence is 15 residues long. The CDR3 DNA follows: TGTGCCAGCAGCTCCGGGACAGCCTCTTACAATGAGCAGTTCTTC. Translating gives CASSSGTASYNEQFF.

The CDR3 sequence is CASSSAGPYEQYF. As DNA, the CDR3 is TGCGCCAGCAGCTCCGCAGGGCCCTACGAGCAGTACTTC. V gene TRBV5-1 combines with J gene TRBJ2-7, with TRBD1 as a possible D gene (5 bases). Germline V gene sequence: CDR1 SGHRS, CDR2 YFSETQ. V was pared by 3 bases and J by 2 bases, with 9 bases between. The CDR3 contains 13 residues.

The chain couples TRBV10-3 to TRBJ2-7; 9 bases agree with TRBD1. Germline loops: CDR1 ENHRY, CDR2 SYGVKD. V shed 10 bases, J shed 3 bases, and the junction held 19 bases outside the gene matches. There are 17 residues in the CDR3. CDR3 loop: CANHPTLRTGAYYEQYF. The CDR3 DNA is TGTGCCAACCACCCCACCCTCCGGACAGGGGCCTACTACGAGCAGTACTTC.

The V gene is TRBV5-5, the J gene TRBJ2-1, with 12 bases aligning to TRBD1. The CDR3 has 14 amino acids. The V gene's germline CDR1 is SGHKS and CDR2 YYEKEE (reference sequence). V gave up 4 bases and J gave up 8 bases; unmatched junction bases: 4. In nucleotides, the CDR3 is TGTGCCAGCAGCGGGCGGGACAGGGGGCATGAGCAGTTCTTC. Its protein product is CASSGRDRGHEQFF.

The chain recombines TRBV10-2 with TRBJ1-3; TRBD1 agrees at 8 bases. The CDR3 loop spans 13 amino acids. V dropped 7 bases and J dropped 4; count of bases not matched to a gene: 3. From germline, CDR1 is WSHSY and CDR2 SAAADI. The CDR3 coding sequence is TGCGCCAGCACTCCAGGGGGCGGAAACACCATATATTTT. Protein product: CASTPGGGNTIYF.

The chain joins TRBV18 to TRBJ2-7, with 7 bases that match TRBD2. Germline trimming cut 7 bases from V and 0 bases from J; bases unmatched to any gene: 18. CDR3 length equals 18 residues. Germline CDR1 KGHSH, CDR2 LQKENI. The CDR3 sequence is CASFPRSSGWNPSYEQYF. The CDR3 DNA sequence: TGTGCCAGCTTTCCTCGGAGTAGCGGGTGGAATCCCTCCTACGAGCAGTACTTC.

This chain joins TRBV29-1 and TRBJ2-7, with D perhaps matching TRBD1 (6 bases). The CDR3 loop spans 14 amino acids. V was shortened by 5 bases and J by 4 bases, with 18 bases between the two germline ends. Germline V gene data show CDR1 as SQVTM and CDR2 as ANQGSEA. For the CDR3, the DNA is TGCAGCGTTTTTGTGACCGGGACATCATACGAGCAGTACTTC. It specifies CSVFVTGTSYEQYF.

The chain carries TRBV7-6 and TRBJ2-5; the D gene is possibly TRBD2 (6 bases). The CDR3 has 14 residues. Trimming pared 1 base from V and 3 bases from J, leaving 9 bases between. CDR1 and CDR2 (germline): SGHVS, FNYEAQ. CDR3 bases: TGTGCCAGCAGCTTAGGGCGGGGAGAAGAGACCCAGTACTTC. It is translated as CASSLGRGEETQYF.

The CDR3 loop is CATSRRTGLFEQYF. The DNA for the CDR3 is TGTGCCACCAGCAGGCGAACAGGGCTCTTCGAGCAGTACTTC. This chain joins TRBV15 and TRBJ2-7, with TRBD1 as a possible D gene (6 bases). This CDR3 contains 14 residues. Trimming took 3 bases from V and 6 from J, leaving 15 bases between them. Germline V gives CDR1 LNHNV, CDR2 YYDKDF (reference sequence). The full variable domain, its missing parts supplied by reference TRBV15 and TRBJ2-7, is DAMVIQNPRYQVTQFGKPVTLSCSQTLNHNVMYWYQQKSSQAPKLLFHYYDKDFNNEADTPDNFQSRRPNTSFCFLDIRSPGLGDTAMYLCATSRRTGLFEQYFGPGTRLTVT.

This clone is a singleton in its sample. The chain combines TRBV11-2 with TRBJ2-1; 7 nucleotides agree with TRBD2. Germline V gene sequence: CDR1 SGHAT, CDR2 FQNNGV. The CDR3 sequence is 17 residues long. V shed 1 base, J shed 0 bases, and the junction held 6 bases outside the gene matches. The CDR3 DNA reads as TGTGCCAGCAGCTTAGTATCTAGCGGAAGCTCCTACAATGAGCAGTTCTTC. It codes for CASSLVSSGSSYNEQFF.

This clone was observed once. The chain uses TRBV29-1 and TRBJ1-1; D is possibly TRBD1 (6 bases). Germline CDR1 and CDR2: SQVTM and ANQGSEA. The CDR3 spans 10 residues. Trimming removed 4 bases from V and 6 bases from J, with 6 bases in between. The CDR3 DNA reads as TGCAGCGTTGGGACAGCTGAAGCTTTCTTT. Protein sequence: CSVGTAEAFF. Full variable domain (missing parts from reference TRBV29-1 and TRBJ1-1): SAVISQKPSRDICQRGTSLTIQCQVDSQVTMMFWYRQQPGQSLTLIATANQGSEATYESGFVIDKFPISRPNLTFSTLTVSNMSPEDSSIYLCSVGTAEAFFGQGTRLTVV.

V and J are TRBV11-2 and TRBJ2-6, with 8 positions matching TRBD2. This CDR3 contains 19 residues. Looked up from germline, CDR1 is SGHAT and CDR2 is FQNNGV. Trimming removed 0 bases from V and 0 bases from J; junction bases left unmatched: 7. CDR3 residues: CASSLDPTSVISGANVLTF. Here the CDR3 DNA reads TGTGCCAGCAGCTTAGATCCGACTAGCGTTATCTCTGGGGCCAACGTCCTGACTTTC. The complete variable domain, with remaining parts taken from reference TRBV11-2 and TRBJ2-6, reads EAGVAQSPRYKIIEKRQSVAFWCNPISGHATLYWYQQILGQGPKLLIQFQNNGVVDDSQLPKDRFSAERLKGVDSTLKIQPAKLEDSAVYLCASSLDPTSVISGANVLTFGAGSRLTVL.

V is TRBV2 and J is TRBJ2-7, with 16 bases identical to TRBD2. This CDR3 has 20 residues. The germline CDR1 and CDR2 sequences are SNHLY and FYNNEI. V lost 10 bases to trimming and J lost 4 bases; unmatched junction nucleotides: 22. The CDR3 loop reads CANSKPGLAGGPNRVYEQYF. The CDR3 region has the DNA TGTGCCAACTCCAAGCCGGGACTAGCGGGAGGGCCAAATAGGGTATACGAGCAGTACTTC.

The chain links TRBV28 to TRBJ1-5; weak D call: TRBD1 (6 bases). V was trimmed by 6 bases and J by 0 bases, leaving 18 bases between them. CDR1 is MDHEN and CDR2 is SYDVKM in the germline V gene. The CDR3 sequence is 17 residues long. The CDR3 sequence: CASSRGDRLGSNQPQHF. The CDR3 coding sequence is TGTGCCAGCAGCCGGGGAGACAGGCTGGGTAGCAATCAGCCCCAGCATTTT.

The V gene is TRBV5-1, the J gene TRBJ2-3; D unresolved. Trimming took off 0 bases at V and 0 bases at J, with 5 bases between the two ends. Germline loops: CDR1 SGHRS, CDR2 YFSETQ. CDR3 size: 14 residues. The CDR3 DNA sequence: TGCGCCAGCAGCTTGGACGGGAGCACAGATACGCAGTATTTT. Translated, it gives CASSLDGSTDTQYF. The variable domain in full, completed from reference TRBV5-1 and TRBJ2-3, reads KAGVTQTPRYLIKTRGQQVTLSCSPISGHRSVSWYQQTPGQGLQFLFEYFSETQRNKGNFPGRFSGRQFSNSRSEMNVSTLELGDSALYLCASSLDGSTDTQYFGPGTRLTVL.

This clone was found once. The chain uses TRBV6-5 and TRBJ1-1; 7 bases match TRBD1. Germline assignment: CDR1 MNHEY and CDR2 SVGAGI. The CDR3 is 13 residues long. J lost 0 bases, V lost 5 bases, and 0 bases had no gene match. As DNA, the CDR3 is TGTGCCAGCAGTCAGGGGGTGAACACTGAAGCTTTCTTT. Encoded protein: CASSQGVNTEAFF.

This chain joins TRBV9 and TRBJ2-5; unclear D gene. CDR3 length equals 16 residues. Germline CDR1 and CDR2: SGDLS and YYNGEE. The germline V and J ends were trimmed by 5 bases and 4 bases, with 21 bases remaining between them. CDR3 nucleotide sequence: TGTGCCAGCAGTCGGCTAAGCTGGGCGTCCCCAGAGACCCAGTACTTC. Protein product: CASSRLSWASPETQYF.

This CDR3 reads CASSSMSSYEQYF. CDR3 sequence (DNA): TGTGCCAGCAGCTCCATGAGCTCCTACGAGCAGTACTTC. This sequence joins TRBV5-6 and TRBJ2-7; D is ambiguous. This CDR3 region has 13 residues. Trimming cost V 3 bases and J 0 bases, with 7 bases left between them. From germline, CDR1 is SGHDT and CDR2 YYEEEE.

The genes are TRBV20-1 and TRBJ1-1; tentatively, D is TRBD1 (5 bases). CDR3 length equals 11 residues. The ends were cut back, 4 bases at V and 7 bases at J, with 10 bases in the middle. The germline V gene encodes CDR1 DFQATT and CDR2 SNEGSKA (reference sequence). The CDR3 DNA reads as TGCAGTGCTACGCGACAGATTGAAGCTTTCTTT. This sequence encodes CSATRQIEAFF.

The J gene is TRBJ2-5, the V gene TRBV28, with 7 bases fitting TRBD1. After removal of 6 bases from V and 6 bases from J, the junction contained 7 bases not matched to a gene. Germline loops: CDR1 MDHEN, CDR2 SYDVKM. The CDR3 sequence is 13 residues long. The CDR3 nucleotides are TGTGCCAGCAGCCAGGGGGACGAGAAGACCCAGTACTTC. Its translation: CASSQGDEKTQYF.

This chain links TRBV25-1 with TRBJ2-1, with 7 bases that match TRBD2. V shed 3 bases, J shed 0 bases, and the junction held 5 bases outside the gene matches. The germline CDR1 and CDR2 sequences are MGHDK and SYGVNS. The CDR3 consists of 16 residues. The chain's CDR3 is CASSDFGGSSYNEQFF. The DNA of the CDR3 is TGTGCCAGCAGTGACTTCGGCGGGAGCTCCTACAATGAGCAGTTCTTC.

The chain is built from TRBV30 and TRBJ1-1; the D gene is possibly TRBD1 (5 bases). V was cut by 3 bases and J by 11 bases, with 13 bases left in between. CDR3 length: 11 amino acids. Germline-derived CDR1 and CDR2 are GTSNPN and SVGIG (reference sequence). CDR3 amino acids: CAWSTAGNAFF. In DNA, the CDR3 is TGTGCCTGGAGCACCGCAGGGAACGCTTTCTTT. Looking up the rest from reference TRBV30 and TRBJ1-1 gives the full variable domain: SQTIHQWPATLVQPVGSPLSLECTVEGTSNPNLYWYRQAAGRGLQLLFYSVGIGQISSEVPQNLSASRPQDRQFILSSKKLLLSDSGFYLCAWSTAGNAFFGQGTRLTVV.

This chain's CDR3 is CASSFGGADTQYF. The CDR3 DNA sequence: TGTGCCAGCAGCTTCGGAGGGGCAGATACGCAGTATTTT. The chain has TRBV12-1 and TRBJ2-3; the DNA was not used to check the table's D call, TRBD2. TRBV12-1 is given as a pseudogene. The CDR3 consists of 13 residues.